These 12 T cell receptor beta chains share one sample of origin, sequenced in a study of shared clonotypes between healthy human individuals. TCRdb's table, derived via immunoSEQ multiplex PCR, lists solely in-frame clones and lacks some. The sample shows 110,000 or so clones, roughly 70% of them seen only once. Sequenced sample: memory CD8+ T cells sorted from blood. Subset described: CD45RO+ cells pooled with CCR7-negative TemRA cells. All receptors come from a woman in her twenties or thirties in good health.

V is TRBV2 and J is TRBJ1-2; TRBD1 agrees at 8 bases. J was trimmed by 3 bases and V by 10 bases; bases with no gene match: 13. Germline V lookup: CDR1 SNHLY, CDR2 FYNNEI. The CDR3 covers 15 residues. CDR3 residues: CATVPWTGLDYGYTF. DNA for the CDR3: TGTGCCACCGTACCTTGGACAGGGTTGGACTATGGCTACACCTTC.

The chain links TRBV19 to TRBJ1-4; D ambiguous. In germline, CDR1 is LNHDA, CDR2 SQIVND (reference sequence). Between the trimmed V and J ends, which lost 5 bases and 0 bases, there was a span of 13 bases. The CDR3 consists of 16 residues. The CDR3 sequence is CASSRLGDSTNEKLFF. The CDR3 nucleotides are TGTGCCAGTAGTCGTTTGGGTGATTCAACTAATGAAAAACTGTTTTTT.

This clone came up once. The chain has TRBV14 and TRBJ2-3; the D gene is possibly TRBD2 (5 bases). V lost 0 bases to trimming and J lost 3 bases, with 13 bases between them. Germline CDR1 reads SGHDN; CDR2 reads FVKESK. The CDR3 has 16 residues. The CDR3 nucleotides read TGTGCCAGCAGCCAAGATTTCGCATCGGGAACAGATACGCAGTATTTT. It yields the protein CASSQDFASGTDTQYF.

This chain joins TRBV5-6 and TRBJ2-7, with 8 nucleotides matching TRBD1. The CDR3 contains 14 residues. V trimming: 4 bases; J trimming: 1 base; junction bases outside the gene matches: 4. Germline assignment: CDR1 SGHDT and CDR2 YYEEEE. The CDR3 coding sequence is TGTGCCAGCAGCACCCGGGACAGGTCCTACGAGCAGTACTTC. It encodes CASSTRDRSYEQYF.

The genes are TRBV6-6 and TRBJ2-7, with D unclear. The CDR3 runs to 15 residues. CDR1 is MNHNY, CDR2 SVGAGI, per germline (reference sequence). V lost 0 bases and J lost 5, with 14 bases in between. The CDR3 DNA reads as TGTGCCAGCAGTTACTCTAGGCCCGGCGGAGACGAGCAGTACTTC. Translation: CASSYSRPGGDEQYF.

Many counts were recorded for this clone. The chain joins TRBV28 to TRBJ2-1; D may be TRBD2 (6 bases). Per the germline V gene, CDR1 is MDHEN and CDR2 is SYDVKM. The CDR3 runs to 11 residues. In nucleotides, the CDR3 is TGTGAGACGGGGGAGTACAATGAGCAGTTCTTC. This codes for CETGEYNEQFF.

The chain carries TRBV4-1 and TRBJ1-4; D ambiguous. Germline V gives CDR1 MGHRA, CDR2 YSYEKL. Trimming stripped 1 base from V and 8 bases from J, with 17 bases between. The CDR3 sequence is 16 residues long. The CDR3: CASSQVNLVTYEKLFF. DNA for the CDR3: TGCGCCAGCAGCCAAGTGAACCTGGTGACTTACGAAAAACTGTTTTTT.

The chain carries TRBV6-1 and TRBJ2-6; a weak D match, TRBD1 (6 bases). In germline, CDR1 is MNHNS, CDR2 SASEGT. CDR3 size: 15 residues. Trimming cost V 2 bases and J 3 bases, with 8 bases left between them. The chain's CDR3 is CASSELQGGANVLTF. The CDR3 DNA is TGTGCCAGCAGTGAATTACAGGGTGGGGCCAACGTCCTGACTTTC.

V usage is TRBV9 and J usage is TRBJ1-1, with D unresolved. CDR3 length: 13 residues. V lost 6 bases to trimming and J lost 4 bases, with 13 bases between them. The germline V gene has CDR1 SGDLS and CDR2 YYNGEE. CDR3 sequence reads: CASTYMGPTEAFF. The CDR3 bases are TGTGCCAGCACCTACATGGGCCCCACTGAAGCTTTCTTT.

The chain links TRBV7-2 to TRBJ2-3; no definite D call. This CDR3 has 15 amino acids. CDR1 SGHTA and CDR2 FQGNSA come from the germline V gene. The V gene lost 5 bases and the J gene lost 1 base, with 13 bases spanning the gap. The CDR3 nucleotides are TGTGCCAGCAGCCAAGCTTACCCCCGCACAGATACGCAGTATTTT. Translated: CASSQAYPRTDTQYF.

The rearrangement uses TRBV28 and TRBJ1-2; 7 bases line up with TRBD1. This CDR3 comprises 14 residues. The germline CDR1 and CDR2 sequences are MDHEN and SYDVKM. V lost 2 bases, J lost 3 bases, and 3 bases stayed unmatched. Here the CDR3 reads CASSLDREYYGYTF. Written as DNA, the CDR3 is TGTGCCAGCAGTTTAGACAGGGAATACTATGGCTACACCTTC.

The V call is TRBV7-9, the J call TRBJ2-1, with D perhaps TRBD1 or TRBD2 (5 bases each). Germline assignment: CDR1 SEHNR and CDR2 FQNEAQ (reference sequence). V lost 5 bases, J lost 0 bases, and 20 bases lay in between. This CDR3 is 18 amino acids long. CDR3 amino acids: CASSPRDPPKVSYNEQFF. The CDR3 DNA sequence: TGTGCCAGCAGCCCCCGGGACCCGCCTAAAGTCTCCTACAATGAGCAGTTCTTC.